The rows below give T cell receptor beta chains drawn from one sample of a study of shared clonotypes between healthy human individuals. The protocol was immunoSEQ multiplex PCR, while the TCRdb copy is restricted to in-frame clones and leaves out a portion. The table has approximately 2,200,000 clones, 85% to 95% seen once; the top ten hold about 1.8%. Sequenced sample: naive CD8+ T cells from PBMCs. These receptors were obtained from a man between 18 and 29 years old in good health. Some clones in this sample may be carry-over from other donors' samples. Each CDR3 is given with its conserved first and last residue. Fields, in order: J gene, V gene, CDR3 protein.

j_gene: TRBJ2-7
v_gene: TRBV4-2
CDR3aa: CASSQAPPGGPYEQYF

j_gene: TRBJ2-5
v_gene: TRBV7-9
CDR3aa: CASSLTQGAQETQYF

j_gene: TRBJ2-7
v_gene: TRBV27
CDR3aa: CASSFYPGQEDYEQYF

j_gene: TRBJ2-7
v_gene: TRBV6-5
CDR3aa: CASSLSGRPYEQYF

j_gene: TRBJ1-2
v_gene: TRBV4-1
CDR3aa: CASSQESSLYGYTF

j_gene: TRBJ1-2
v_gene: TRBV19
CDR3aa: CASSLTGVYGYTF

j_gene: TRBJ2-5
v_gene: TRBV23-1
CDR3aa: CAARSLAGKETQYF

j_gene: TRBJ2-7
v_gene: TRBV7-9
CDR3aa: CASTLGQRPYEQYF

j_gene: TRBJ2-2
v_gene: TRBV1
CDR3aa: CTSSHRQLARLNSNTGELFF

j_gene: TRBJ2-2
v_gene: TRBV10-2
CDR3aa: CASSELAGGRTGELFF

j_gene: TRBJ1-1
v_gene: TRBV27
CDR3aa: CASSPTPSGLNTEAFF

j_gene: TRBJ2-1
v_gene: TRBV11-3
CDR3aa: CASSPRGRDNEQFF

j_gene: TRBJ1-4
v_gene: TRBV7-9
CDR3aa: CASEGTPHLQANEKLFF

j_gene: TRBJ1-1
v_gene: TRBV19
CDR3aa: CASSWGTWGTEAFF

j_gene: TRBJ1-2
v_gene: TRBV30
CDR3aa: CAWRDAIQGYF

j_gene: TRBJ1-3
v_gene: TRBV29-1
CDR3aa: CSVEEGAGSRNTIYF

j_gene: TRBJ1-3
v_gene: TRBV7-9
CDR3aa: CASSVKGAPGNTIYF

j_gene: TRBJ2-5
v_gene: TRBV28
CDR3aa: CASSSLRDLGETQYF

j_gene: TRBJ1-2
v_gene: TRBV9
CDR3aa: CASSAQREPQDNYGYTF

j_gene: TRBJ1-2
v_gene: TRBV9
CDR3aa: CASSGRDGYTF

j_gene: TRBJ2-5
v_gene: TRBV11-2
CDR3aa: CASSPALWETQYF

j_gene: TRBJ2-5
v_gene: TRBV7-9
CDR3aa: CASGDSGFQETQYF

j_gene: TRBJ1-3
v_gene: TRBV19
CDR3aa: CASQQGVSSGNTIYF

j_gene: TRBJ2-7
v_gene: TRBV10-1
CDR3aa: CASRYGTMDEQYF

j_gene: TRBJ2-7
v_gene: TRBV7-6
CDR3aa: CASSLALGGYEQYF

j_gene: TRBJ2-7
v_gene: TRBV7-2
CDR3aa: CASRARSSYEQYF

j_gene: NA
v_gene: TRBV10-3
CDR3aa: CAISEDLTTYEQYF

j_gene: TRBJ2-7
v_gene: TRBV15
CDR3aa: CATSGQGKRDEQYF

j_gene: TRBJ2-7
v_gene: TRBV5-1
CDR3aa: CASSGTGVYEQYF